Below, 21 T cell receptor beta chains from the same sample are listed, as sequenced in a study of graft-versus-host responses after intestinal transplantation. Some clones are missing from TCRdb's copy, which holds only in-frame ones; the method was immunoSEQ multiplex PCR. The sample has approximately 97,000 clones, around 92% seen once. The antigens these receptors bind are not known. This material consisted of unstimulated CD8+ T cells sorted from spleen or lymph node cells, taken before transplant. These receptor sequences come from a human donor who was the organ donor for an intestinal transplant.

This clone was found once. This CDR3 reads CASSHKRTEPGELFF. The CDR3 DNA is TGTGCCAGCAGCCACAAAAGGACTGAGCCCGGGGAGCTGTTTTTT. The gene calls are TRBV7-9 and TRBJ2-2; perhaps TRBD2 as D (5 bases). V shed 5 bases and J shed 6 bases, with 16 bases lying between them. Germline V lookup: CDR1 SEHNR, CDR2 FQNEAQ (reference sequence). CDR3 length equals 15 residues. The variable domain in full, completed from reference TRBV7-9 and TRBJ2-2, reads DTGVSQNPRHKITKRGQNVTFRCDPISEHNRLYWYRQTLGQGPEFLTYFQNEAQLEKSRLLSDRFSAERPKGSFSTLEIQRTEQGDSAMYLCASSHKRTEPGELFFGEGSRLTVL.

This sequence joins TRBV5-1 and TRBJ1-2; 8 positions match TRBD1. V dropped 4 bases and J dropped 7; count of bases not matched to a gene: 6. Germline V gene sequence: CDR1 SGHRS, CDR2 YFSETQ. The CDR3 totals 13 residues. The CDR3 region is CASSRRGRGGYTF. CDR3 bases: TGCGCCAGCAGCCGCAGGGGGCGGGGTGGCTACACCTTC.

The rearrangement joins TRBV15 to TRBJ2-5; 9 bases are shared with TRBD1. J lost 5 bases, V lost 3 bases, and 7 bases had no gene match. In germline, CDR1 is LNHNV, CDR2 YYDKDF (reference sequence). There are 15 residues in the CDR3. Written as DNA, the CDR3 is TGTGCCACCAGCAGGGGGGACAGGGTACGGGAGACCCAGTACTTC. This sequence encodes CATSRGDRVRETQYF.

The V and J genes are TRBV9 and TRBJ2-5; D call uncertain. The CDR3 is 13 amino acids. V lost 4 bases and J 5 bases, leaving 12 bases between the germline ends. CDR1 is SGDLS and CDR2 is YYNGEE in the germline V gene. CDR3 residues: CASSPPRVETQYF. The CDR3 nucleotides read TGTGCCAGCAGCCCCCCACGGGTTGAGACCCAGTACTTC.

The genes are TRBV7-9 and TRBJ1-2, with 7 bases that match TRBD1. This CDR3 region has 14 residues. Germline V lookup: CDR1 SEHNR, CDR2 FQNEAQ (reference sequence). The trim removed 5 bases at V and 4 bases at J, leaving 7 bases unmatched. CDR3 amino acids: CASSRTGVPYGYTF. Written as DNA, the CDR3 is TGTGCCAGCAGCCGCACAGGGGTTCCCTATGGCTACACCTTC.

J is TRBJ2-1 and V is TRBV11-3, with 9 nucleotides matching TRBD1. Germline-derived CDR1 and CDR2 are SGHNT and YENEEA. The CDR3 is 13 residues long. J gave up 10 bases and V 6 bases, and 7 bases lay outside the gene matches. CDR3 nucleotide sequence: TGTGCCAGCAGGGACAGGGGAAATGAGGAGCAGTTCTTC. Amino acid sequence: CASRDRGNEEQFF.

The chain carries TRBV4-1 and TRBJ1-2, with D hard to call. This CDR3 contains 17 residues. Looked up from germline, CDR1 is MGHRA and CDR2 is YSYEKL. The germline V and J ends were trimmed by 1 base and 5 bases, with 20 bases remaining between them. The DNA for the CDR3 is TGCGCCAGCAGCCAAGGGGAGGCTCCATCCCTTAGGTATGGCTACACCTTC. The encoded protein is CASSQGEAPSLRYGYTF.

CDR3 loop: CASSLAVDSPSYNEQFF. As DNA, the CDR3 is TGTGCCAGCAGCTTAGCAGTCGACAGCCCGTCCTACAATGAGCAGTTCTTC. The V and J genes are TRBV7-8 and TRBJ2-1; D possibly corresponds to TRBD1 (5 bases). This CDR3 is 17 amino acids long. Looked up from germline, CDR1 is SGHVS and CDR2 is FQNEAQ. V was trimmed by 0 bases and J by 1 base, leaving 13 bases between them.

This chain links TRBV11-3 with TRBJ1-6; D gene ambiguous. Trimming cost V 6 bases and J 6 bases, with 15 bases left between them. The germline gives CDR1 SGHNT, CDR2 YENEEA. This CDR3 has 15 residues. CDR3 residues: CASSSGPTLNSPLHF. The CDR3 DNA sequence: TGTGCCAGCAGTTCTGGTCCTACGCTTAATTCACCCCTCCACTTT.

V gene TRBV28 combines with J gene TRBJ2-3; 7 nucleotides match TRBD2. Looked up from germline, CDR1 is MDHEN and CDR2 is SYDVKM. This CDR3 spans 17 amino acids. Trimming cost V 1 base and J 4 bases; bases outside gene matches: 11. The CDR3 spells CASSLSPGTTRADTQYF. The CDR3 region has the DNA TGTGCCAGCAGTTTATCCCCCGGGACTACAAGGGCAGATACGCAGTATTTT.

The gene calls are TRBV19 and TRBJ2-7; D remains unclear. Deletions cut 5 bases from V and 0 bases from J, with 8 bases between. Germline V CDR1 and CDR2: LNHDA, SQIVND (reference sequence). The CDR3 has 13 residues. CDR3 residues: CASSSILSYEQYF. The CDR3 DNA follows: TGTGCCAGTAGTTCTATCCTCTCCTACGAGCAGTACTTC.

The V call is TRBV16, the J call TRBJ2-2; TRBD2 agrees at 9 bases. V lost 2 bases and J lost 7; bases outside the gene matches: 8. Germline V gives CDR1 KGHSY, CDR2 FQNENV. The CDR3 consists of 16 residues. CDR3 DNA: TGTGCCAGCAGCCAACTGTCTAGCGGGGAGTTCGGGGAGCTGTTTTTT. Protein sequence: CASSQLSSGEFGELFF.

The CDR3 spells CASSEYFPGGVNGYTF. In DNA form, the CDR3 reads TGTGCCAGCAGTGAATATTTCCCAGGGGGCGTCAATGGCTACACCTTC. This chain links TRBV25-1 with TRBJ1-2; 8 bases line up with TRBD1. Germline lookup yields CDR1 MGHDK and CDR2 SYGVNS. The CDR3 extends over 16 amino acids. V lost 0 bases and J lost 6; bases outside the gene matches: 9.

This clone was observed once. This chain links TRBV28 with TRBJ1-5; no clear D gene. Between the trimmed V and J ends, which lost 3 bases and 5 bases, there was a span of 8 bases. The CDR3 totals 13 residues. Germline V gives CDR1 MDHEN, CDR2 SYDVKM. The CDR3 sequence: CASSFEGDQPQHF. CDR3 nucleotides: TGTGCCAGCAGTTTCGAGGGAGATCAGCCCCAGCATTTT.

The gene calls are TRBV7-6 and TRBJ1-1; no reliable D call. V lost 3 bases to trimming and J lost 3 bases, with 14 bases between them. The germline V gene has CDR1 SGHVS and CDR2 FNYEAQ. The CDR3 contains 15 residues. This chain's CDR3 is CASSFVTIGDTEAFF. For the CDR3, the DNA is TGTGCCAGCAGCTTCGTCACGATCGGGGACACTGAAGCTTTCTTT.

The chain joins TRBV9 to TRBJ1-2; D is unresolved. The V and J ends lost 0 bases and 6 bases respectively, with 9 bases between them. Germline values: CDR1 SGDLS, CDR2 YYNGEE. The CDR3 contains 13 residues. CDR3 nucleotide sequence: TGTGCCAGCAGCGTAGGCAGGTCTGATGGCTACACCTTC. Its protein is CASSVGRSDGYTF. Looking up the rest from reference TRBV9 and TRBJ1-2 gives the full variable domain: DSGVTQTPKHLITATGQRVTLRCSPRSGDLSVYWYQQSLDQGLQFLIQYYNGEERAKGNILERFSAQQFPDLHSELNLSSLELGDSALYFCASSVGRSDGYTFGSGTRLTVV.

The chain employs TRBV30 and TRBJ2-1; no definite D call. Between the trimmed V and J ends, which lost 7 bases and 9 bases, there was a span of 28 bases. This CDR3 spans 16 amino acids. CDR1 GTSNPN and CDR2 SVGIG come from the germline V gene (reference sequence). The CDR3 reads CASDSPLGRYISEQFF. The CDR3 DNA reads as TGTGCCTCCGACTCCCCCCTAGGAAGGTACATCAGTGAGCAGTTCTTC.

The chain uses TRBV19 and TRBJ2-7; 8 nucleotides match TRBD1. V gave up 5 bases and J gave up 0 bases; unmatched junction bases: 6. The V gene's germline CDR1 is LNHDA and CDR2 SQIVND (reference sequence). The CDR3 totals 15 residues. This CDR3 reads CASSPGQGSSYEQYF. The CDR3 DNA is TGTGCCAGTAGTCCAGGACAGGGTAGCTCCTACGAGCAGTACTTC.

The chain joins TRBV4-2 to TRBJ2-7; possibly TRBD1 for D (6 bases). Germline V gene data show CDR1 as LGHNA and CDR2 as YNFKEQ. V was clipped by 4 bases and J by 4 bases, with 14 bases between them. This CDR3 has 14 residues. CDR3 protein: CASSPQQGWYEQYF. The DNA of the CDR3 is TGTGCCAGCAGCCCGCAACAGGGTTGGTACGAGCAGTACTTC.

Remarks on this clone: This sample includes further DNA sequences coding for the same CDR3. J is TRBJ2-1 and V is TRBV19; no clear D gene. The CDR3 is 15 residues long. CDR1 and CDR2 from the germline V gene are LNHDA and SQIVND (reference sequence). Trimming removed 3 bases at V and 0 bases at J, with 9 bases between. CDR3 in amino acids: CASSIDSSSYNEQFF. The CDR3 nucleotides read TGTGCCAGTAGTATCGACTCGAGCTCCTACAATGAGCAGTTCTTC.

This chain joins TRBV6-6 and TRBJ1-5; a weak D match, TRBD1 (5 bases). The CDR3 runs to 14 residues. Trimming pared 5 bases from V and 7 bases from J, leaving 15 bases between. The germline V gene has CDR1 MNHNY and CDR2 SVGAGI (reference sequence). The CDR3 coding sequence is TGTGCCAGCAGTGGGGACTCAAGGCAGCAGCCCCAGCATTTT. It translates to CASSGDSRQQPQHF.